The T cell receptor (beta chain) described here comes from a study of cytomegalovirus exposure and HLA in healthy donors (dated by TCRdb to the late 2010s). Study-level background: According to a later analysis, the roughly 120 validation repertoires were produced on the same platform as the roughly 720 repertoires of the first cohort. The study aimed to test whether signatures of past pathogen exposure could be identified by cataloging public T cell receptors. Besides the first cohort of roughly 700 subjects, a separate validation cohort made up of 120 different subjects was used. To predict cytomegalovirus infection status, the study combined high-throughput TCR immunosequencing, statistical association of individual TCRs with disease status, and machine learning. Broad study findings and their caveats: In vitro tests confirmed that a few of the cytomegalovirus-associated TCR beta chains recognize cytomegalovirus antigens. Cytomegalovirus status was reported to be diagnosed by the classifier with high specificity and sensitivity in both the original and validation cohorts. The authors suggested that the approach could potentially be extended to other disease states and immunological phenotypes. The study gave a list of around 170 TCR beta chains associated with cytomegalovirus. Of the cluster scores, around 95% were above 0 in a later analysis, which found that TCRs clustered in the first cohort also tended to co-occur in the 130 or so validation repertoires. Most TCR sequences were seen in very few donors, while some public TCRs were found in many individuals. The validation cohort had no HLA typing available for a later analysis, so co-occurrence within that cohort was assessed over all 120 or so repertoires.

Receptor libraries were prepared by the immunoSEQ multiplex PCR assay. The original methods were these. A statistical classification framework was built to diagnose cytomegalovirus status from the catalog of TCR beta chain sequences. In its TCRdb copy, this immuneACCESS table keeps in-frame sequences only and misses some clones. Where compared with another copy, unresolved V genes explain less than half of these, and the others have no known cause. That table furnishes V, J and clone size, whereas the DNA furnished D and trimming. Within this sample are more than 110,000 clones, with just over 85% of them counted one time only. The leading ten clones occupy 7% to 9% of the sample. Separate from the roughly 700-subject first cohort, the validation cohort of about 130 subjects was the group to which the donors belonged. This clone is a singleton in its sample. Its antigen target is currently unknown. No base quality values were provided; no much bigger clone lies one nucleotide off.

There are 16 amino acids in the CDR3, from cysteine to phenylalanine inclusive. The retained sequence is limited to the CDR3, 48 bases, with the frame set at the first base. At the junction V is shortened by 4 bases and J by 4 bases, with 17 bases in between. Taken from the germline V gene, the CDR1 and CDR2 loops are MNHEY and SVGAGI. This clonotype originated in a woman between 18 and 29 years old in good health and CMV-seropositive. Rearrangement joined TRBV6-5 to TRBJ1-3; tentative D gene TRBD1, with 5 bases matching. The sample was PBMCs. The DNA sequence follows: TGTGCCAGCAGTTCCCTTAGGGAGGGGTTGGGAAACACCATATATTTT. The encoded protein is CASSSLREGLGNTIYF.